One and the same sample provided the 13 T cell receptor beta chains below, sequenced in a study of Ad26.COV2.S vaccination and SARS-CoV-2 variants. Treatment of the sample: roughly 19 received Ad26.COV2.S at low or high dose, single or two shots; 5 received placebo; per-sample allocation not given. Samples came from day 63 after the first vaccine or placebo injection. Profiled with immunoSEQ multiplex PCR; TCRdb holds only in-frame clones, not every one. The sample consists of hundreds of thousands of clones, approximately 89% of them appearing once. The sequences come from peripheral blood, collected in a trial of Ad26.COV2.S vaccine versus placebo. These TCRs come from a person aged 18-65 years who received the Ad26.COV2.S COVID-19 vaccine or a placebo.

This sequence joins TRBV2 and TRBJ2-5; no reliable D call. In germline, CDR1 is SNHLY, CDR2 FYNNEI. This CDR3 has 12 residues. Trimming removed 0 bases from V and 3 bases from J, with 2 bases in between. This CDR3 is CASSEAEETQYF. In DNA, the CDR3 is TGTGCCAGCAGTGAAGCAGAAGAGACCCAGTACTTC.

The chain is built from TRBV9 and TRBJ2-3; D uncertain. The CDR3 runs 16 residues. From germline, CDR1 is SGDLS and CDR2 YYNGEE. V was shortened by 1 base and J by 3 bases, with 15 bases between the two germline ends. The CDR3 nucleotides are TGTGCCAGCAGCGTAAGGTCTGCCGTCTCGACAGATACGCAGTATTTT. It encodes CASSVRSAVSTDTQYF.

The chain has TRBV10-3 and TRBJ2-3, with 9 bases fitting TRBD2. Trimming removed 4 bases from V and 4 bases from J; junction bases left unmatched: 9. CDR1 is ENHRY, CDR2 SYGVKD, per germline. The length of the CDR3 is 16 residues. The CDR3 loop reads CAISVGVAGVADTQYF. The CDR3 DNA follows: TGTGCCATCAGTGTGGGGGTAGCGGGAGTAGCAGATACGCAGTATTTT.

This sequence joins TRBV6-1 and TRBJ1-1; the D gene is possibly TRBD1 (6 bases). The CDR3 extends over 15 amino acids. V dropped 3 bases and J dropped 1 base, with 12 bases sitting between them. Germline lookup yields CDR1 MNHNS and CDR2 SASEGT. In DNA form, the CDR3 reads TGTGCCAGCAGTGATAAGGGGGGCGGGAACACTGAAGCTTTCTTT. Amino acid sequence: CASSDKGGGNTEAFF.

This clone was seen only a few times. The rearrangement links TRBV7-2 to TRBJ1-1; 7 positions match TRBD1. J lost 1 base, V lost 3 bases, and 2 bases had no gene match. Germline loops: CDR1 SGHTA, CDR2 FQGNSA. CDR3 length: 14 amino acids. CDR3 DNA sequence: TGTGCCAGCAGCTTCGGACAGGCGAACACTGAAGCTTTCTTT. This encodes CASSFGQANTEAFF.

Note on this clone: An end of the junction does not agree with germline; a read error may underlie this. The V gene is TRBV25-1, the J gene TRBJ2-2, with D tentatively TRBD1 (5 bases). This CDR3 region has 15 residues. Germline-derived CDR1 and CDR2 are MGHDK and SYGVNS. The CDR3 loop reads CTSSEPQGNTGELFF. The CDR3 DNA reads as TGTACCAGCAGTGAACCCCAGGGGAACACCGGGGAGCTGTTTTTT.

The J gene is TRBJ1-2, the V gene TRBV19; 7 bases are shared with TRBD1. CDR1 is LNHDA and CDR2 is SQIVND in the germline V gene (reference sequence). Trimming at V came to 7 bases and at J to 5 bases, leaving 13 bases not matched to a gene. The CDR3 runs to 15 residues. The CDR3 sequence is CASTHTGTAAYGYTF. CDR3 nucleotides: TGTGCCAGTACCCACACCGGGACAGCAGCTTATGGCTACACCTTC.

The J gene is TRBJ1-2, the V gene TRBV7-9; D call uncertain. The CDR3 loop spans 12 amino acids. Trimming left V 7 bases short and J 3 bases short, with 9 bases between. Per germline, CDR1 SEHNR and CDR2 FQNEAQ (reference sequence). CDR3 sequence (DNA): TGTGCCAGCATGAAGGAGGACTATGGCTACACCTTC. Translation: CASMKEDYGYTF.

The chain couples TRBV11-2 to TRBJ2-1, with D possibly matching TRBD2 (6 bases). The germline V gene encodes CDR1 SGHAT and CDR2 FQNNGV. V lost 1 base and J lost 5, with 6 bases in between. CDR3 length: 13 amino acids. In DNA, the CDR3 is TGTGCCAGCAGCTTAGGGACTAACAATGAGCAGTTCTTC. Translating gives CASSLGTNNEQFF.

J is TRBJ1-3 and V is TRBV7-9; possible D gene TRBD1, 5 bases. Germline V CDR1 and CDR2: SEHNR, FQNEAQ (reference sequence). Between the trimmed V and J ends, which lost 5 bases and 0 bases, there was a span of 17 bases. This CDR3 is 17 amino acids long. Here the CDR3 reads CASSPRWDPNSGNTIYF. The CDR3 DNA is TGTGCCAGCAGCCCCAGATGGGACCCGAACTCTGGAAACACCATATATTTT.

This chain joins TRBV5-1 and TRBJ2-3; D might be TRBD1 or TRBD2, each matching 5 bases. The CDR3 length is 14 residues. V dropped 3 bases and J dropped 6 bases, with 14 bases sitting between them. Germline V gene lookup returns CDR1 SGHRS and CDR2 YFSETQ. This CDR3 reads CASSSGTRGDTQYF. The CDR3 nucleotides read TGCGCCAGCAGCTCCGGGACCCGAGGCGATACGCAGTATTTT.

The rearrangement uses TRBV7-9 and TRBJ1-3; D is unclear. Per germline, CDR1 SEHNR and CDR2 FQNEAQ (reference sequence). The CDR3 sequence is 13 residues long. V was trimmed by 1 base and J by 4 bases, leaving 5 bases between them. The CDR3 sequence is CASSLVVGNTIYF. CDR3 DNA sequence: TGTGCCAGCAGCTTAGTCGTGGGAAACACCATATATTTT.

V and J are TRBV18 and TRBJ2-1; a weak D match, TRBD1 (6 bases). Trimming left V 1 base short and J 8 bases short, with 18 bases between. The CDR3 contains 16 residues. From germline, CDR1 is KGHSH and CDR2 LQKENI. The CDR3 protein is CASSPRDTGSRDEQFF. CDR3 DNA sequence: TGTGCCAGCTCACCACGGGACACAGGCTCGAGGGATGAGCAGTTCTTC.